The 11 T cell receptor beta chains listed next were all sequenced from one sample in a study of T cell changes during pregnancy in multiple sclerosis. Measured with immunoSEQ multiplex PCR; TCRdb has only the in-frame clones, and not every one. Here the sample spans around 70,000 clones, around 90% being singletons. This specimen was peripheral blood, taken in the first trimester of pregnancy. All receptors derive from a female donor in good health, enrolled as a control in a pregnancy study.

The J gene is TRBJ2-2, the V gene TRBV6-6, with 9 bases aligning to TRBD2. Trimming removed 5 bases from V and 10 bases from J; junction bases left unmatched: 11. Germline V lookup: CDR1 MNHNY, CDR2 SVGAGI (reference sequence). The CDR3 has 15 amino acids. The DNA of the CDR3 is TGTGCCAGCAGTCCCCGGGGGACTAGCCTATTGGAGCTGTTTTTT. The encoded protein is CASSPRGTSLLELFF.

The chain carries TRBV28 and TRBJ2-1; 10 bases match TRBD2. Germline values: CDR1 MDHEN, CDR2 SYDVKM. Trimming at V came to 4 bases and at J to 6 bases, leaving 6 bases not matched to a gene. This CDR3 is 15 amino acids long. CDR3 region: CASSSSGRGLNEQFF. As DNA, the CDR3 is TGTGCCAGCAGTTCGAGCGGGAGGGGTCTCAATGAGCAGTTCTTC.

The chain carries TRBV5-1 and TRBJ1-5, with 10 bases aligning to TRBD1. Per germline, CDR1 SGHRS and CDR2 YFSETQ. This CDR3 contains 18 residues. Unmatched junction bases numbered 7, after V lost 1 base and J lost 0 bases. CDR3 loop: CASSLMPGTGDSNQPQHF. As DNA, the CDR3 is TGCGCCAGCAGCTTGATGCCGGGGACAGGGGATAGCAATCAGCCCCAGCATTTT.

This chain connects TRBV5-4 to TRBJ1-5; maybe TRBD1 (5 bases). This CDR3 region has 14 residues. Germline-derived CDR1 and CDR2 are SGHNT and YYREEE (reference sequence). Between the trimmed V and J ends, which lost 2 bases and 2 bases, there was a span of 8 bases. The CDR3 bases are TGTGCCAGCAGCTTTCAGGGCGGCAATCAGCCCCAGCATTTT. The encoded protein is CASSFQGGNQPQHF.

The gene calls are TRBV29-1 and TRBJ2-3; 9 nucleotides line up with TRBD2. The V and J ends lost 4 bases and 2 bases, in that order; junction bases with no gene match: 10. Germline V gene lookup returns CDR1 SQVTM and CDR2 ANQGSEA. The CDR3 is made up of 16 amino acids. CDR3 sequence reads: CSVAGLAGRSTDTQYF. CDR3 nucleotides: TGCAGCGTTGCGGGCCTAGCGGGAAGGTCCACAGATACGCAGTATTTT.

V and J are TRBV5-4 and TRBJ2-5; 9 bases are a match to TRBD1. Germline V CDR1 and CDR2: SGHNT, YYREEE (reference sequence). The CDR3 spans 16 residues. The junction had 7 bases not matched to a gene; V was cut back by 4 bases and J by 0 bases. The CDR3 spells CASSHPGQGYQETQYF. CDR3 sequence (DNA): TGTGCCAGCAGCCATCCGGGACAGGGATACCAAGAGACCCAGTACTTC.

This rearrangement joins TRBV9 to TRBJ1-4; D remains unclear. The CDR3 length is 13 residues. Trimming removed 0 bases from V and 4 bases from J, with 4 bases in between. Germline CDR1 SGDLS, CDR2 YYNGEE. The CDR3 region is CASSVDYNEKLFF. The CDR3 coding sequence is TGTGCCAGCAGCGTAGATTATAATGAAAAACTGTTTTTT.

The DNA for the CDR3 is TGTGCCAGCAGCTTCTCGCAGCAAGAGACCCAGTACTTC. This gives the protein CASSFSQQETQYF. The chain combines TRBV7-9 with TRBJ2-5; no clear D. The germline V gene has CDR1 SEHNR and CDR2 FQNEAQ (reference sequence). Trimming pared 3 bases from V and 2 bases from J, leaving 7 bases between. The CDR3 loop spans 13 amino acids.

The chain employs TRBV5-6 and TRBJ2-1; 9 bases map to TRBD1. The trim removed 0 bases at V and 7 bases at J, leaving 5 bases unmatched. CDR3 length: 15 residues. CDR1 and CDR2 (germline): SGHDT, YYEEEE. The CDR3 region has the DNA TGTGCCAGCAGCTTGGCGGGACAGGGTAGGAATGAGCAGTTCTTC. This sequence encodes CASSLAGQGRNEQFF. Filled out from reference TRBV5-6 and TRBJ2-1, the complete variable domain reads DAGVTQSPTHLIKTRGQQVTLRCSPKSGHDTVSWYQQALGQGPQFIFQYYEEEERQRGNFPDRFSGHQFPNYSSELNVNALLLGDSALYLCASSLAGQGRNEQFFGPGTRLTVL.

Here the CDR3 DNA reads TGTGCCAGCTCAAGGACTAGCGGGAGAATCTATGAGCAGTTCTTC. Its translation: CASSRTSGRIYEQFF. The chain links TRBV28 to TRBJ2-1; 13 positions agree with TRBD2. CDR3 size: 15 residues. Per the germline V gene, CDR1 is MDHEN and CDR2 is SYDVKM. With 8 bases clipped from V and 8 bases from J, the junction kept 9 bases outside the gene matches.

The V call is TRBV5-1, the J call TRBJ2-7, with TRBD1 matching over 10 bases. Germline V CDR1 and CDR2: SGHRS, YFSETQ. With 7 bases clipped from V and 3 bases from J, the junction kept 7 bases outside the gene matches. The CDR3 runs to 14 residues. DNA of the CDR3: TGCGCCAGCGGACCGGGACAGGGGTACTACGAGCAGTACTTC. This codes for CASGPGQGYYEQYF. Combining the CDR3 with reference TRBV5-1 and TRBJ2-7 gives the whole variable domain KAGVTQTPRYLIKTRGQQVTLSCSPISGHRSVSWYQQTPGQGLQFLFEYFSETQRNKGNFPGRFSGRQFSNSRSEMNVSTLELGDSALYLCASGPGQGYYEQYFGPGTRLTVT.